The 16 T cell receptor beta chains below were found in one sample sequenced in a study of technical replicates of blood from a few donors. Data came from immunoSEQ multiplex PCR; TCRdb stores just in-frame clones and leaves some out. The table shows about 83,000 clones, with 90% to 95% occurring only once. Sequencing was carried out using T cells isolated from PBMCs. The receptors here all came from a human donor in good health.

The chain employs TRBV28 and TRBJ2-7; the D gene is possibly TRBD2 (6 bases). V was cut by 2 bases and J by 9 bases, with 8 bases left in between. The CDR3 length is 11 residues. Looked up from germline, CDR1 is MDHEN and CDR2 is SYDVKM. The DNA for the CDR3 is TGTGCCAGCAGTTTACGCGGGACGCAGTACTTC. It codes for CASSLRGTQYF.

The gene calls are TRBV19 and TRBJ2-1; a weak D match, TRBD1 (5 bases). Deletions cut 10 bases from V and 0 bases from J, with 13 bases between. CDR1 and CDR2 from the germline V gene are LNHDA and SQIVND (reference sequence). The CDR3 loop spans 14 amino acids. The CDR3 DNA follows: TGTGCCACCTTAGCTGGGGCCTCCTACAATGAGCAGTTCTTC. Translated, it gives CATLAGASYNEQFF.

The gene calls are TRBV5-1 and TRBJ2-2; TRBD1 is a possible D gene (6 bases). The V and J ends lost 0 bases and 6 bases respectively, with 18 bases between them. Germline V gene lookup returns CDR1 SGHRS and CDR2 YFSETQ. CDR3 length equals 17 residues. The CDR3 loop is CASSLAIGRGLAGELFF. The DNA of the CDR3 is TGCGCCAGCAGCTTGGCTATCGGCAGGGGTCTTGCCGGGGAGCTGTTTTTT. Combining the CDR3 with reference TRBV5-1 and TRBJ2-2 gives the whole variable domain KAGVTQTPRYLIKTRGQQVTLSCSPISGHRSVSWYQQTPGQGLQFLFEYFSETQRNKGNFPGRFSGRQFSNSRSEMNVSTLELGDSALYLCASSLAIGRGLAGELFFGEGSRLTVL.

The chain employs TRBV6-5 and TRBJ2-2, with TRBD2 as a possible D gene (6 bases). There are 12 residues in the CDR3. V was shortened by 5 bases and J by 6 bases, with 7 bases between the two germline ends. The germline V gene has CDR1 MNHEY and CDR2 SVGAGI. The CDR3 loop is CASSRDSGELFF. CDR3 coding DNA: TGTGCCAGCAGTAGGGACTCCGGGGAGCTGTTTTTT.

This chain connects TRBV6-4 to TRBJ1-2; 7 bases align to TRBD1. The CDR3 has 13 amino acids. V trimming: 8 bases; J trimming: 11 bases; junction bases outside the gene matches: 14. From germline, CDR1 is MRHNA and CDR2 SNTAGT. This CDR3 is CASGPPDRPNYTF. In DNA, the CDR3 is TGTGCCAGCGGACCCCCGGACAGGCCTAATTACACCTTC.

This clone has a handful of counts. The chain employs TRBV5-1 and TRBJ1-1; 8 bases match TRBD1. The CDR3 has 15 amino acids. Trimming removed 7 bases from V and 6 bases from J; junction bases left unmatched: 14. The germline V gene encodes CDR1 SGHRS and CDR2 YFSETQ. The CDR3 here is CASLKGTGQAPEAFF. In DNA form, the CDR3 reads TGCGCCAGCCTAAAGGGTACGGGACAGGCCCCTGAAGCTTTCTTT.

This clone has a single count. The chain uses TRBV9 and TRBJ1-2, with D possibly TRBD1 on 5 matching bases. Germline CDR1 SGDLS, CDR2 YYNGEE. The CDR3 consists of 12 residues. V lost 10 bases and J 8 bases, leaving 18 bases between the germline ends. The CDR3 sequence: CASGPGPRGYTF. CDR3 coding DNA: TGTGCCTCCGGGCCAGGGCCGAGAGGCTACACCTTC.

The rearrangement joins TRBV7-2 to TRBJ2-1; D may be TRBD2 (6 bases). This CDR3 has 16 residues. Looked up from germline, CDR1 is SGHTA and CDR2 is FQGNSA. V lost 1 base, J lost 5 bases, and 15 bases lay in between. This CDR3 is CASSLVGTGGDNEQFF. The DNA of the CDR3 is TGTGCCAGCAGCTTAGTCGGCACCGGAGGGGACAATGAGCAGTTCTTC.

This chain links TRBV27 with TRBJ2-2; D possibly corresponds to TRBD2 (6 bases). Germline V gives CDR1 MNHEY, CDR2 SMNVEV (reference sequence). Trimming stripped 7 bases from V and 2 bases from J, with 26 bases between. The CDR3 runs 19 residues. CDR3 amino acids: CASKISPGALRDNTGELFF. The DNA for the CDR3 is TGTGCCAGCAAAATATCGCCGGGAGCGCTTCGGGATAACACCGGGGAGCTGTTTTTT.

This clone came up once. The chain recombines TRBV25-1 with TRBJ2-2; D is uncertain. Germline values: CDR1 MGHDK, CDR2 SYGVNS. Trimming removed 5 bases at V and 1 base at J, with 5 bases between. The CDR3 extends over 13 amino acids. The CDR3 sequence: CASSIWNTGELFF. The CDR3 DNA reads TGTGCCAGCAGTATCTGGAACACCGGGGAGCTGTTTTTT.

CDR3 coding DNA: TGTGCCAGCAGAGCTAGCGTCGAGCAGTTCTTC. Residues: CASRASVEQFF. The gene calls are TRBV6-5 and TRBJ2-1, with D tentatively TRBD2 (6 bases). Germline CDR1 and CDR2: MNHEY and SVGAGI. The CDR3 has 11 residues. Trimming cost V 6 bases and J 10 bases, with 10 bases left between them.

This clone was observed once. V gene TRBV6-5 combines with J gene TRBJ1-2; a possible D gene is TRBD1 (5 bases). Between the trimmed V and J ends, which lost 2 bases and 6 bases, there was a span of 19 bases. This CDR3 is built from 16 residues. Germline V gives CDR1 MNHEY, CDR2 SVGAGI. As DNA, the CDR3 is TGTGCCAGCAGTTACCTTCGGACGCATTTCAGGGATGGCTACACCTTC. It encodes CASSYLRTHFRDGYTF.

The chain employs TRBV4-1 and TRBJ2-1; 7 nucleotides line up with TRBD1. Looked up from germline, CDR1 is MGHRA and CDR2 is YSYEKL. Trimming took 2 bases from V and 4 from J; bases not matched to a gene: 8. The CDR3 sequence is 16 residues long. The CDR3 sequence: CASSQRGLRAYNEQFF. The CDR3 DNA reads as TGCGCCAGCAGCCAAAGGGGGCTGCGGGCATACAATGAGCAGTTCTTC.

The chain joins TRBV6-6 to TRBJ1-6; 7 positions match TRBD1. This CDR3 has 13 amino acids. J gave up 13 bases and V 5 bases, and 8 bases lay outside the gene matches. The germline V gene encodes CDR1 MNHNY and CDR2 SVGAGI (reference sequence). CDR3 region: CASSPGQPDPLHF. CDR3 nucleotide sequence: TGTGCCAGCAGTCCGGGACAGCCCGATCCCCTCCACTTT.

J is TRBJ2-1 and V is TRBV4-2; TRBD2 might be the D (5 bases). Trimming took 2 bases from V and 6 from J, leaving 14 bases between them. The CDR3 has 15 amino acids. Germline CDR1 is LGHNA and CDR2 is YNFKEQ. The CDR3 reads CASSQTTFRGNEQFF. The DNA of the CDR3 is TGTGCCAGCAGCCAAACGACCTTTCGGGGCAATGAGCAGTTCTTC.

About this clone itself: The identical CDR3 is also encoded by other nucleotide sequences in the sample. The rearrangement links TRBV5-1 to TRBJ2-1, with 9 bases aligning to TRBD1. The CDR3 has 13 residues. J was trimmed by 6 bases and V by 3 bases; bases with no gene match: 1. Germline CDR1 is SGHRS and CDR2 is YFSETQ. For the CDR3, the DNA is TGCGCCAGCAGCTCGACAGGGGGCAATGAGCAGTTCTTC. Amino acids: CASSSTGGNEQFF.